The 20 T cell receptor beta chains given below trace back to one sample, sequenced in a study of T cell repertoires in cytomegalovirus infection. TCRdb re-derived calls from the reads in MiXCR, one entry per CDR3 protein. The repertoire includes roughly 120,000 distinct CDR3 sequences, over 30% of them detected once, and 58% sits in the top ten. These TCRs' antigens remain unknown. The input for sequencing was CD8+ T cells from cultured PBMCs, taken from culture after CMV antigen stimulation. The source is a human donor in good health (CMV status not recorded). Some clones in this sample may be carry-over from other donors' samples.

This chain connects TRBV5-6 to TRBJ2-3; no firm D call. This CDR3 spans 14 amino acids. The germline V gene has CDR1 SGHDT and CDR2 YYEEEE. V lost 3 bases and J 2 bases, leaving 10 bases between the germline ends. The CDR3 region is CASSSPGHTDTQYF. The CDR3 DNA sequence: TGTGCCAGCAGCTCCCCGGGCCACACAGATACGCAGTATTTT.

This clonotype has ten or more counts. This rearrangement joins TRBV7-8 to TRBJ2-1; no reliable D call. The CDR3 contains 14 residues. Germline CDR1 is SGHVS and CDR2 is FQNEAQ. The V and J ends lost 5 bases and 5 bases respectively, with 13 bases between them. The CDR3 spells CASSQLYSDNEQFF. CDR3 DNA sequence: TGTGCCAGCAGCCAACTCTACAGTGACAATGAGCAGTTCTTC.

This clonotype was observed a few times. This chain links TRBV6-1 with TRBJ2-2; D call uncertain. The CDR3 has 15 residues. Germline V gives CDR1 MNHNS, CDR2 SASEGT. With 4 bases removed from V and 3 bases from J, the gap between germline ends came to 12 bases. The DNA for the CDR3 is TGTGCCAGCAGTGTCGCGTATTACGACACCGGGGAGCTGTTTTTT. Its translation is CASSVAYYDTGELFF.

This clonotype occurred many times. This chain uses TRBV7-6 with TRBJ1-2, with TRBD1 matching 8 bases. With 3 bases clipped from V and 4 bases from J, the junction kept 19 bases outside the gene matches. CDR3 size: 19 residues. Germline V gene sequence: CDR1 SGHVS, CDR2 FNYEAQ. The CDR3 DNA follows: TGTGCCAGCAGCTTTACCCCAGGGGGCGAGGGGTATTACGGCTATGGCTACACCTTC. Protein product: CASSFTPGGEGYYGYGYTF.

This clonotype came up a few times. V gene TRBV10-3 combines with J gene TRBJ2-7; 12 bases agree with TRBD2. Per germline, CDR1 ENHRY and CDR2 SYGVKD. The CDR3 spans 16 residues. J gave up 2 bases and V 6 bases, and 8 bases lay outside the gene matches. The CDR3 sequence: CAIRDRLAGDPYEQYF. The CDR3 coding sequence is TGTGCCATCAGGGACAGACTAGCGGGGGATCCCTACGAGCAGTACTTC.

The chain couples TRBV19 to TRBJ2-7, with 10 bases aligning to TRBD1. There are 14 residues in the CDR3. Germline V CDR1 and CDR2: LNHDA, SQIVND (reference sequence). The ends lost 3 bases at V and 4 bases at J; junction bases unmatched: 3. CDR3 in DNA: TGTGCCAGTAGTATTGGACAGGGGGGGTACGAGCAGTACTTC. Translation: CASSIGQGGYEQYF. The whole variable domain, remainder taken from reference TRBV19 and TRBJ2-7, is DGGITQSPKYLFRKEGQNVTLSCEQNLNHDAMYWYRQDPGQGLRLIYYSQIVNDFQKGDIAEGYSVSREKKESFPLTVTSAQKNPTAFYLCASSIGQGGYEQYFGPGTRLTVT.

The chain carries TRBV27 and TRBJ2-2; TRBD2 matches at 8 bases. The CDR3 totals 20 residues. Germline V gene data show CDR1 as MNHEY and CDR2 as SMNVEV (reference sequence). The J segment lost 3 bases and the V segment lost 7 bases, leaving 22 bases of the junction unmatched. Written as DNA, the CDR3 is TGTGCCAGCACCACGGGGGGGGCCGAATATGTCGTGCAGGACACCGGGGAGCTGTTTTTT. Residues: CASTTGGAEYVVQDTGELFF.

The CDR3 DNA is TGTGCCAGCAGTGAATTTTTTCCGTCTCCAGGGGGTGGCTACACCTTC. This sequence encodes CASSEFFPSPGGGYTF. This sequence joins TRBV25-1 and TRBJ1-2; 7 nucleotides match TRBD1. This CDR3 contains 16 residues. Trimming at V came to 1 base and at J to 7 bases, leaving 12 bases not matched to a gene. Per germline, CDR1 MGHDK and CDR2 SYGVNS.

At least ten counts were recorded for this clonotype. The chain is built from TRBV6-1 and TRBJ1-1; a weak D match, TRBD1 (6 bases). The germline V and J ends were trimmed by 6 bases and 1 base, with 18 bases remaining between them. The CDR3 contains 16 residues. Germline-derived CDR1 and CDR2 are MNHNS and SASEGT. The CDR3 DNA is TGTGCCAGCAGACGAGCGGTGCAGGGGCGGAACACTGAAGCTTTCTTT. It encodes CASRRAVQGRNTEAFF.

This clonotype has just one count. The rearrangement uses TRBV19 and TRBJ1-1; the match to TRBD1 covers 11 bases. Germline assignment: CDR1 LNHDA and CDR2 SQIVND (reference sequence). V was pared by 6 bases and J by 4 bases, with 4 bases of the junction left unmatched. This CDR3 has 14 amino acids. The CDR3 spells CASSPDRGLTEAFF. The DNA for the CDR3 is TGTGCCAGTAGCCCGGACAGGGGGCTCACTGAAGCTTTCTTT.

This clonotype was detected a few times. V and J are TRBV11-2 and TRBJ2-1; TRBD2 is a possible D gene (5 bases). Germline V lookup: CDR1 SGHAT, CDR2 FQNNGV. V gave up 1 base and J gave up 3 bases, with 10 bases separating them. The CDR3 is 15 residues long. As DNA, the CDR3 is TGTGCCAGCAGCTTAGCGGGGTTGGGCTACAATGAGCAGTTCTTC. Translation gives CASSLAGLGYNEQFF.

The chain has TRBV19 and TRBJ2-1, with D possibly being TRBD1 or TRBD2 (5 bases each). Deletions cut 10 bases from V and 6 bases from J, with 19 bases between. CDR3 length: 14 residues. Per the germline V gene, CDR1 is LNHDA and CDR2 is SQIVND (reference sequence). In DNA, the CDR3 is TGTGCCACTACCGTCGGGGCAGGTGGCAATGAGCAGTTCTTC. Amino acid sequence: CATTVGAGGNEQFF.

This clonotype was seen a few times. DNA for the CDR3: TGTGCCAGCAGTCCAACACGGGACAGCCACTACGAGCAGTACTTC. Protein product: CASSPTRDSHYEQYF. The chain uses TRBV28 and TRBJ2-7; TRBD1 matches 7 bases. The CDR3 extends over 15 amino acids. Losses at the gene ends were 5 bases for V and 3 bases for J; bases not matched to a gene: 10. Germline-derived CDR1 and CDR2 are MDHEN and SYDVKM.

The chain joins TRBV7-2 to TRBJ2-5; 7 bases agree with TRBD2. Germline trimming cut 1 base from V and 3 bases from J; bases unmatched to any gene: 8. This CDR3 contains 16 residues. Germline CDR1 is SGHTA and CDR2 is FQGNSA. CDR3 sequence: CASSLVASGPKETQYF. CDR3 nucleotides: TGTGCCAGCAGCTTAGTGGCTAGCGGACCTAAAGAGACCCAGTACTTC.

Only a few counts were recorded for this clonotype. V usage is TRBV12-3 or TRBV12-4 and J usage is TRBJ2-1, with TRBD2 matching 11 bases. The CDR3 runs 15 residues. Unmatched junction bases numbered 8, after V lost 6 bases and J lost 7 bases. The CDR3 DNA reads as TGTGCCAGCAGCCAACTAGCGGGGGCGAGAAATGAGCAGTTCTTC. Translation gives CASSQLAGARNEQFF.

This clonotype was seen a handful of times. V and J are TRBV4-1 and TRBJ2-2; D might be TRBD1 or TRBD2, each matching 6 bases. Germline CDR1 MGHRA, CDR2 YSYEKL. This CDR3 contains 15 residues. Deletions cut 5 bases from V and 4 bases from J, with 14 bases between. CDR3 nucleotides: TGCGCCAGCAGCTTCAGGGGAGGCGGCACCGGGGAGCTGTTTTTT. It specifies CASSFRGGGTGELFF.

The gene calls are TRBV28 and TRBJ2-7, with D maybe TRBD1 (6 bases). Germline V gene data show CDR1 as MDHEN and CDR2 as SYDVKM. The CDR3 loop spans 14 amino acids. V shed 7 bases and J shed 2 bases, with 15 bases lying between them. In nucleotides, the CDR3 is TGTGCCAGCAAACCGGACAGTAGCGCCTACGAGCAGTACTTC. This translates into CASKPDSSAYEQYF.

The chain is built from TRBV6-6 and TRBJ2-7; D not resolved. This CDR3 contains 14 residues. The germline V gene has CDR1 MNHNY and CDR2 SVGAGI (reference sequence). V was trimmed by 2 bases and J by 5 bases, leaving 13 bases between them. CDR3 in DNA: TGTGCCAGCAGTTACACCTTTTTAGAGAACGAGCAGTACTTC. This sequence encodes CASSYTFLENEQYF.

The V and J genes are TRBV7-9 and TRBJ2-7, with D perhaps assigned TRBD1 or TRBD2 (5 bases each). Per germline, CDR1 SEHNR and CDR2 FQNEAQ (reference sequence). The CDR3 has 15 amino acids. V was clipped by 5 bases and J by 4 bases, with 18 bases between them. Here the CDR3 reads CASSNRRDGGYEQYF. The CDR3 bases are TGTGCCAGCAGCAACCGCCGGGATGGGGGTTACGAGCAGTACTTC.

J is TRBJ2-1 and V is TRBV2, with D perhaps matching TRBD2 (6 bases). Per the germline V gene, CDR1 is SNHLY and CDR2 is FYNNEI. V gave up 9 bases and J gave up 6 bases, with 15 bases separating them. The CDR3 runs 13 residues. CDR3 nucleotide sequence: TGTGCCAGGAGTCTGGACTATGTCAATGAGCAGTTCTTC. Its translation: CARSLDYVNEQFF.